This TCR beta chain is drawn from a study of T cells after yellow fever vaccination. Comments on this clonotype: Its antigen is not identified.

General study points: In FACS-sorted repertoires, abundant clonotypes from the bulk population could appear as contaminants.

The CDR3 length is 14 residues. Unmatched junction bases numbered 4, after V lost 4 bases and J lost 5 bases. The germline gives CDR1 MNHNS, CDR2 SASEGT. TCRdb processed the 5' RACE reads anew with MiXCR; each CDR3 protein has one entry. The data contain around 120,000 distinct CDR3 sequences, about 7.2% of them singletons. Sequencing was performed on CD4+ T cells sorted from PBMCs, taken roughly 47 days after the first yellow fever vaccination. This TCR derives from a man aged 18-30 years who received the YFV17D yellow fever vaccine. This chain links TRBV6-1 with TRBJ2-5; 10 bases line up with TRBD1. The CDR3 coding sequence is TGTGCCAGCAGTGGGTCGGACAGGGGGGAGACCCAGTACTTC. It yields the protein CASSGSDRGETQYF.